This passage covers 6 T cell receptor beta chains from one sample sequenced in a study of cytomegalovirus exposure and HLA in healthy donors. The PCR ran on 60 Vbeta and 13 Jbeta primers. TCRdb's table, derived via immunoSEQ multiplex PCR, lists solely in-frame clones and lacks some. The sample has under 200,000 clones, roughly 71% seen once. Material: PBMCs. The receptors were sampled from a male donor in good health and CMV-seropositive.

For the CDR3, the DNA is TGTGCCAGCAGCTTAGCGCTACGGGTGGAGACCCAGTACTTC. Translated: CASSLALRVETQYF. V usage is TRBV7-2 and J usage is TRBJ2-5; D unresolved. There are 14 residues in the CDR3. V was shortened by 0 bases and J by 5 bases, with 10 bases between the two germline ends. Germline V gene data show CDR1 as SGHTA and CDR2 as FQGNSA.

This sequence joins TRBV5-1 and TRBJ2-3; D is ambiguous. CDR3 length: 15 residues. Germline CDR1 reads SGHRS; CDR2 reads YFSETQ. With 0 bases removed from V and 1 base from J, the gap between germline ends came to 9 bases. This CDR3 is CASSLVAGGTDTQYF. The CDR3 DNA reads TGCGCCAGCAGCTTGGTGGCAGGCGGCACAGATACGCAGTATTTT.

This rearrangement joins TRBV19 to TRBJ2-7; D is uncertain. This CDR3 contains 10 residues. The V gene's germline CDR1 is LNHDA and CDR2 SQIVND (reference sequence). Trimming took 5 bases from V and 6 from J, leaving 5 bases between them. CDR3 sequence: CASSCLEQYF. In nucleotides, the CDR3 is TGTGCCAGTAGTTGTCTCGAGCAGTACTTC.

The V and J genes are TRBV6-1 and TRBJ1-2; 8 bases fit TRBD1. Germline V gives CDR1 MNHNS, CDR2 SASEGT. The CDR3 covers 15 residues. V lost 8 bases and J lost 4; bases outside the gene matches: 12. The CDR3 loop reads CASVDRGRSTYGYTF. The DNA of the CDR3 is TGTGCCAGCGTAGACAGGGGACGTTCAACCTATGGCTACACCTTC.

The chain recombines TRBV7-9 with TRBJ1-2, with D perhaps matching TRBD1 (5 bases). Between the trimmed V and J ends, which lost 2 bases and 0 bases, there was a span of 10 bases. CDR3 length: 15 residues. Germline CDR1 and CDR2: SEHNR and FQNEAQ (reference sequence). The CDR3 loop reads CASSLFTGANYGYTF. The DNA for the CDR3 is TGTGCCAGCAGCTTATTCACAGGTGCTAACTATGGCTACACCTTC.

This clone was counted between two and nine times. The chain uses TRBV6-5 and TRBJ1-1; 7 positions agree with TRBD1. Germline V gene sequence: CDR1 MNHEY, CDR2 SVGAGI. This CDR3 comprises 14 residues. The V segment lost 4 bases and the J segment 3 bases; nucleotides outside the gene matches: 5. CDR3 region: CASSSTGADTEAFF. CDR3 nucleotide sequence: TGTGCCAGCAGTTCCACAGGGGCGGACACTGAAGCTTTCTTT.